What follows are 27 T cell receptor beta chains derived from one specimen sequenced in a study of OX40 agonist ivuxolimab in advanced cancers. Only in-frame clones appear in the TCRdb table, and some are missing; sequencing was by immunoSEQ multiplex PCR. The table has approximately 50,000 clones, around 80% seen once. Specimen: CD4+ or CD8+ T cells sorted from blood, collected in a trial of the OX40 agonist ivuxolimab. These receptors came from an adult with an advanced solid tumor such as melanoma, head and neck, liver or kidney cancer.

This rearrangement joins TRBV6-6 to TRBJ2-7; 8 nucleotides agree with TRBD2. The CDR3 covers 14 residues. J was trimmed by 4 bases and V by 5 bases; bases with no gene match: 7. CDR1 is MNHNY, CDR2 SVGAGI, per germline (reference sequence). The CDR3 sequence: CASSSGRRVYEQYF. The CDR3, as DNA: TGTGCCAGCAGTAGCGGGAGAAGAGTGTACGAGCAGTACTTC.

This chain uses TRBV7-2 with TRBJ1-1, with D possibly being TRBD1 (5 bases). The V gene lost 0 bases and the J gene lost 3 bases, with 8 bases spanning the gap. Germline V lookup: CDR1 SGHTA, CDR2 FQGNSA. There are 14 residues in the CDR3. The CDR3 bases are TGTGCCAGCAGCTTAGCTGGGGGACACACTGAAGCTTTCTTT. As protein: CASSLAGGHTEAFF.

This sequence joins TRBV19 and TRBJ1-4; D gene unclear. The V gene's germline CDR1 is LNHDA and CDR2 SQIVND (reference sequence). The CDR3 runs to 15 residues. V was shortened by 3 bases and J by 8 bases, with 16 bases between the two germline ends. This chain's CDR3 is CASSIPNTSGEKLFF. In nucleotides, the CDR3 is TGTGCCAGTAGTATCCCGAACACCTCTGGGGAAAAACTGTTTTTT.

The V and J genes are TRBV19 and TRBJ2-5; D tentatively fits TRBD1 or TRBD2 (5 bases each). The CDR3 extends over 13 amino acids. V lost 5 bases and J 4 bases, leaving 11 bases between the germline ends. Germline V CDR1 and CDR2: LNHDA, SQIVND (reference sequence). CDR3 loop: CASSRDLGETQYF. CDR3 nucleotides: TGTGCCAGTAGTCGGGACCTGGGAGAGACCCAGTACTTC.

This clone was recorded only once. V gene TRBV19 combines with J gene TRBJ1-1; 7 nucleotides match TRBD1. CDR1 is LNHDA, CDR2 SQIVND, per germline (reference sequence). The CDR3 runs to 15 residues. The V gene end was trimmed by 5 bases and the J gene end by 7 bases; junction bases not matched to a gene: 13. The CDR3: CASSGTVLPTLEAFF. In nucleotides, the CDR3 is TGTGCCAGTAGTGGGACAGTCCTACCGACCCTTGAAGCTTTCTTT.

This clone was detected a few times. Distinct nucleotide sequences in the sample also encode this CDR3. V is TRBV19 and J is TRBJ1-5; tentatively, D is TRBD1 (6 bases). There are 13 residues in the CDR3. CDR1 and CDR2 from the germline V gene are LNHDA and SQIVND (reference sequence). Trimming removed 6 bases from V and 3 bases from J, with 9 bases in between. CDR3 nucleotide sequence: TGTGCCAGTAGCTACAGGGACAATCAGCCCCAGCATTTT. Protein: CASSYRDNQPQHF.

The rearrangement uses TRBV6-1 and TRBJ2-3; a weak D match, TRBD1 (6 bases). V was trimmed by 6 bases and J by 1 base, leaving 14 bases between them. Per germline, CDR1 MNHNS and CDR2 SASEGT. The CDR3 runs to 15 residues. CDR3 coding DNA: TGTGCCAGCAGCCCGGGACACGGGGGCACAGATACGCAGTATTTT. This translates into CASSPGHGGTDTQYF.

This clone was seen more than once but under ten times. The genes are TRBV7-2 and TRBJ2-4; D is perhaps TRBD1 or TRBD2 (5 bases each). CDR1 is SGHTA and CDR2 is FQGNSA in the germline V gene. This CDR3 is built from 14 residues. Trimming removed 2 bases from V and 7 bases from J, with 12 bases in between. CDR3 nucleotides: TGTGCCAGCAGCTTAAACCCCCGGGACAACATTCAGTACTTC. As protein: CASSLNPRDNIQYF.

The chain combines TRBV4-2 with TRBJ2-1; 8 bases are shared with TRBD1. CDR3 length equals 14 residues. Germline lookup yields CDR1 LGHNA and CDR2 YNFKEQ. With V trimmed by 2 bases and J by 11 bases, 8 bases remained unmatched. DNA for the CDR3: TGTGCCAGCAGCCAACCGGGACAGGCCCCTCAGCAGTTCTTC. Protein product: CASSQPGQAPQQFF.

The genes are TRBV7-2 and TRBJ2-4; tentatively, D is TRBD1 or TRBD2 (5 bases each). With 5 bases removed from V and 1 base from J, the gap between germline ends came to 12 bases. CDR1 is SGHTA, CDR2 FQGNSA, per germline. This CDR3 has 15 residues. CDR3 coding DNA: TGTGCCAGCAGCACCTGGGGGTGGGCCAAAAACATTCAGTACTTC. Protein: CASSTWGWAKNIQYF.

J is TRBJ2-2 and V is TRBV28; no clear D. With 7 bases removed from V and 0 bases from J, the gap between germline ends came to 18 bases. The CDR3 covers 17 residues. The germline V gene encodes CDR1 MDHEN and CDR2 SYDVKM. The CDR3 bases are TGTGCCAGCACCAATCTTCCTGGCCGAGCGAACACCGGGGAGCTGTTTTTT. Translated, it gives CASTNLPGRANTGELFF.

The V gene is TRBV4-3, the J gene TRBJ1-1; the D is unclear. CDR3 length: 13 residues. Germline V gives CDR1 LGHNA, CDR2 YSLEER. Trimming cost V 4 bases and J 3 bases, with 9 bases left between them. The CDR3 bases are TGCGCCAGCAGCCCCCAGAGGTACACTGAAGCTTTCTTT. Amino acid sequence: CASSPQRYTEAFF.

This sequence joins TRBV5-1 and TRBJ2-2, with TRBD2 identical over 11 bases. With 5 bases clipped from V and 10 bases from J, the junction kept 16 bases outside the gene matches. The CDR3 is 17 amino acids. Germline V lookup: CDR1 SGHRS, CDR2 YFSETQ. CDR3 sequence reads: CASSNRPTSGSSQELFF. The DNA for the CDR3 is TGCGCCAGCAGTAACAGACCTACTAGCGGGAGTTCCCAGGAGCTGTTTTTT.

The chain carries TRBV14 and TRBJ1-2; TRBD1 might be the D (6 bases). CDR3 length: 18 amino acids. Trimming pared 0 bases from V and 3 bases from J, leaving 20 bases between. CDR1 is SGHDN and CDR2 is FVKESK in the germline V gene. This CDR3 reads CASSQDIPRDKGHYGYTF. CDR3 coding DNA: TGTGCCAGCAGCCAAGACATCCCCCGGGACAAGGGGCACTATGGCTACACCTTC.

The gene calls are TRBV5-1 and TRBJ2-2; D is unresolved. CDR3 length equals 14 residues. Germline-derived CDR1 and CDR2 are SGHRS and YFSETQ. With 7 bases removed from V and 5 bases from J, the gap between germline ends came to 15 bases. Written as DNA, the CDR3 is TGCGCCAGCTCCACTGGTTTCACGACCGGGGAGCTGTTTTTT. This sequence encodes CASSTGFTTGELFF.

The rearrangement links TRBV5-4 to TRBJ2-1, with a tentative D call TRBD2 (6 bases). This CDR3 is 14 amino acids long. The ends were cut back, 4 bases at V and 2 bases at J, with 10 bases in the middle. CDR1 and CDR2 (germline): SGHNT, YYREEE (reference sequence). CDR3 region: CASSPERAYNEQFF. In DNA, the CDR3 is TGTGCCAGCAGCCCAGAGCGGGCCTACAATGAGCAGTTCTTC.

The rearrangement joins TRBV21-1 to TRBJ1-3; whether TRBD1, the table's D call, matches the DNA was not checked. TRBV21-1 is a pseudogene. The CDR3 loop spans 18 amino acids. The CDR3 spells CASSKCSFDIHSGNTIYF. Written as DNA, the CDR3 is TGTGCCAGCAGCAAATGCTCATTTGACATCCACTCTGGAAACACCATATATTTT.

The chain combines TRBV2 with TRBJ1-4; D unresolved. Germline lookup yields CDR1 SNHLY and CDR2 FYNNEI. V lost 8 bases and J 4 bases, leaving 8 bases between the germline ends. This CDR3 region has 12 residues. The CDR3 here is CASRSYNEKLFF. DNA for the CDR3: TGTGCCAGCCGGAGCTATAATGAAAAACTGTTTTTT.

This rearrangement joins TRBV9 to TRBJ2-1; 10 bases are shared with TRBD2. CDR1 and CDR2 (germline): SGDLS, YYNGEE. The CDR3 is made up of 15 amino acids. J lost 10 bases, V lost 2 bases, and 9 bases had no gene match. CDR3 coding DNA: TGTGCCAGCAGCGTCTTCGGGACTAGCGTAGGCGAGCAGTTCTTC. It specifies CASSVFGTSVGEQFF.

This chain links TRBV5-1 with TRBJ1-2; no definite D call. Germline CDR1 and CDR2: SGHRS and YFSETQ. This CDR3 contains 13 residues. V was clipped by 5 bases and J by 2 bases, with 10 bases between them. CDR3 region: CASSDPRNYGYTF. CDR3 nucleotides: TGCGCCAGCAGTGACCCGCGAAACTATGGCTACACCTTC.

The rearrangement links TRBV28 to TRBJ1-2, with 10 bases fitting TRBD1. Germline V lookup: CDR1 MDHEN, CDR2 SYDVKM. V was clipped by 8 bases and J by 4 bases; unmatched bases: 7. This CDR3 spans 14 amino acids. The CDR3 reads CASRQGAVVYGYTF. The DNA for the CDR3 is TGTGCCAGCCGACAGGGGGCTGTAGTCTATGGCTACACCTTC.

The gene calls are TRBV2 and TRBJ1-4; 8 nucleotides match TRBD1. CDR3 length: 15 amino acids. V was pared by 7 bases and J by 3 bases, with 7 bases of the junction left unmatched. CDR1 and CDR2 (germline): SNHLY, FYNNEI. The chain's CDR3 is CASTRGDRSNEKLFF. In DNA form, the CDR3 reads TGTGCCAGCACCCGGGGGGACAGGTCTAATGAAAAACTGTTTTTT.

The chain recombines TRBV30 with TRBJ1-2; tentatively, D is TRBD1 (5 bases). V shed 0 bases and J shed 11 bases, with 10 bases lying between them. Germline CDR1 reads GTSNPN; CDR2 reads SVGIG (reference sequence). CDR3 length: 11 amino acids. The CDR3 spells CAWSVVREYTF. The CDR3 DNA is TGTGCCTGGAGTGTAGTCAGGGAATACACCTTC. Full variable domain (missing parts from reference TRBV30 and TRBJ1-2): SQTIHQWPATLVQPVGSPLSLECTVEGTSNPNLYWYRQAAGRGLQLLFYSVGIGQISSEVPQNLSASRPQDRQFILSSKKLLLSDSGFYLCAWSVVREYTFGSGTRLTVV.

This chain connects TRBV20-1 to TRBJ2-4; tentatively, D is TRBD1 (5 bases). This CDR3 is built from 10 residues. V dropped 3 bases and J dropped 13 bases, with 10 bases sitting between them. From germline, CDR1 is DFQATT and CDR2 SNEGSKA (reference sequence). DNA for the CDR3: TGCAGTGCTAGGGGGCATAAACAGTACTTC. It translates to CSARGHKQYF.

The V call is TRBV18, the J call TRBJ2-3; TRBD2 matches 9 bases. The V segment lost 1 base and the J segment 4 bases; nucleotides outside the gene matches: 3. The CDR3 sequence is 15 residues long. The germline V gene has CDR1 KGHSH and CDR2 LQKENI. DNA of the CDR3: TGTGCCAGCTCACCACTAGCGGGGGCATCAGATACGCAGTATTTT. Protein: CASSPLAGASDTQYF.

A single count supports this clone. The V and J genes are TRBV6-6 and TRBJ2-7; 9 nucleotides match TRBD2. Trimming at V came to 0 bases and at J to 3 bases, leaving 6 bases not matched to a gene. The germline V gene has CDR1 MNHNY and CDR2 SVGAGI (reference sequence). The CDR3 length is 16 residues. This CDR3 is CASSYSSGGRDYEQYF. CDR3 sequence (DNA): TGTGCCAGCAGTTACTCGAGTGGCGGGAGGGACTACGAGCAGTACTTC.

The rearrangement links TRBV4-3 to TRBJ1-2; D is uncertain. V was pared by 3 bases and J by 2 bases, with 7 bases between. Germline CDR1 reads LGHNA; CDR2 reads YSLEER. The CDR3 extends over 13 amino acids. The CDR3 bases are TGCGCCAGCAGCCAGACTAGGAACTATGGCTACACCTTC. The encoded protein is CASSQTRNYGYTF.